One T cell receptor beta chain is described in this entry. The CDR3 consists of 16 residues. CDR1 and CDR2 from the germline V gene are MGHRA and YSYEKL. V was pared by 1 base and J by 6 bases, with 18 bases between. Some clones are missing from TCRdb's copy, which holds only in-frame ones; the method was immunoSEQ multiplex PCR. Of around 340,000 clones in the sample, about 92% were seen once. One Seattle source followed patients from active infection through their disease course. The data originate from a study of blood T cell repertoires in COVID-19. Looking at the study overall: Both acute and convalescent COVID-19 samples were obtained from the United States, Italy and Spain. Sources were T cells, B-cell-depleted T cells, or PBMCs; the material itself was cDNA or gDNA.

Material for sequencing was peripheral blood. J is TRBJ1-2 and V is TRBV4-1, with D tentatively TRBD1 (5 bases). This clonotype was sampled from a woman aged 60-75 years with COVID-19, enrolled during active disease. As DNA, the CDR3 is TGCGCCAGCAGCCAAGGACATGGGACTGAAGGGGATGGCTACACCTTC. The encoded protein is CASSQGHGTEGDGYTF.